The rows below give T cell receptor beta chains drawn from one sample of a study of T cells in Graves' hyperthyroidism and ophthalmopathy. TCRdb reanalysed the multiplex PCR reads using MiXCR and keeps one entry per CDR3 protein. The sample holds roughly 260,000 distinct CDR3 sequences, about 14% seen once. Sequenced: blood. These receptors originate from a middle-aged woman with Graves' hyperthyroidism that later progressed to Graves' ophthalmopathy. The conserved cysteine and the conserved F or W are not part of the CDR3 here. Clone size, where shown, is once, few, many, or a class for clones that have expanded.

many TRBJ1-5 TRBV30 AWGGQRSNQPQH
NA TRBJ1-1 TRBV6-9 ASSYEASGTEAF
NA TRBJ2-5 TRBV4-1 ASSLYTTRVETQY
many TRBJ2-5 TRBV6-2/TRBV6-3 ASSVRKETQY
many TRBJ2-2 TRBV27 ASSLGDITSGGNTGELF
few TRBJ2-7 TRBV7-9 ASSSRGQGRVEQY
many TRBJ2-5 TRBV6-1 ASSYVTSGQETQY
many TRBJ2-1 TRBV28 ASSGAGDLDNEQF
many TRBJ2-7 TRBV25-1 ASSEWRAYEQY
few TRBJ2-1 TRBV20-1 SARGGSVYNEQF
many TRBJ2-3 TRBV7-3 ASSLLASGTDTQY
NA TRBJ2-1 TRBV24-1 ATSSSGLYNEQF
many TRBJ2-1 TRBV28 ASSRAGTGNEQF
many TRBJ1-6 TRBV5-6 ASSTTGFENSPLH
many TRBJ1-1 TRBV27 ASSQTRNTEAF
many TRBJ2-5 TRBV27 ASSPLGEQETQY
NA TRBJ1-5 TRBV28 ASSRDDKGHRDQPQH
many TRBJ2-5 TRBV7-9 ASSLGGLAGARETQY
few TRBJ2-1 TRBV19 ASSRGAGTSGYNEQL
many TRBJ1-5 TRBV6-1 ASSLRQGSNQPQH
many TRBJ1-1 TRBV5-1 ASSSRGENTEAF
many TRBJ2-1 TRBV27 ASTDGLAGGEQF
many TRBJ2-1 TRBV5-5 ASSLGLSYNEQF
many TRBJ2-5 TRBV20-1 SAMPLETQY
NA TRBJ1-5 TRBV4-1 ASRPQRIDNQPQH
many TRBJ2-1 TRBV5-1 ASSYEGQGYNEQF
many TRBJ1-2 TRBV7-9 ASSLTGDGYT
many TRBJ2-2 TRBV20-1 SARNPLRTGELF
many TRBJ2-1 TRBV7-3 ASSSGLAGEKQF
many TRBJ2-2 TRBV28 ASSKGAGELF
many TRBJ1-2 TRBV2 ASRTAANYGYT
many TRBJ2-7 TRBV14 ASSYSVNEQY
NA TRBJ1-1 TRBV4-1 ASSNRQGRTEAL
many TRBJ2-5 TRBV9 ASSVDGRGQETQY
many TRBJ2-7 TRBV28 ASSFSAGSSYEQY
many TRBJ2-1 TRBV20-1 SAWTSGAFSEQF
many TRBJ1-5 TRBV3-1 ASSQGHRYSNQPQH
once TRBJ1-2 TRBV28 ASSNPDRDPSYGYT
many TRBJ2-4 TRBV29-1 SVGRTAAKNIQY
many TRBJ2-7 TRBV28 ASSSIYEQY
many TRBJ2-3 TRBV6-5 ASSYSPITTDTQY
many TRBJ2-5 TRBV29-1 SVEGGRGAETQY